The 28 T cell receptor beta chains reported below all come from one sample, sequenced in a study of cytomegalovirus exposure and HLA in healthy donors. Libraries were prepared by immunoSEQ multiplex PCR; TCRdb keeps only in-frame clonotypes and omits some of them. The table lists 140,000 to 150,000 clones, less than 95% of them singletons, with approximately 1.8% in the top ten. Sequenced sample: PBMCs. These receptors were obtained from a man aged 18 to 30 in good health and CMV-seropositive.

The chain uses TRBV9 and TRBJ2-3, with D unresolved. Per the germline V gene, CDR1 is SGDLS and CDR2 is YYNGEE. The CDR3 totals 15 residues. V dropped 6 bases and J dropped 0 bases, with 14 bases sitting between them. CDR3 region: CASTEKGGSTDTQYF. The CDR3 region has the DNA TGTGCCAGCACCGAAAAAGGCGGTAGCACAGATACGCAGTATTTT.

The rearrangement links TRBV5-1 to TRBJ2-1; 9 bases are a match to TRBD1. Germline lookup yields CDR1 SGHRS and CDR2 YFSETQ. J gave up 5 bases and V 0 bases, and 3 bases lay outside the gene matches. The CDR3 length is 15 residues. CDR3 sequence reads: CASSLVWTGDNEQFF. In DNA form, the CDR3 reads TGCGCCAGCAGCTTGGTCTGGACAGGGGACAATGAGCAGTTCTTC.

The CDR3 DNA reads as TGTGCCAGCAGTGAACTCTCAGGGGCGGGCCAGCCCCAGCATTTT. This sequence encodes CASSELSGAGQPQHF. The V gene is TRBV2, the J gene TRBJ1-5, with a tentative D call TRBD1 (6 bases). Trimming left V 2 bases short and J 7 bases short, with 15 bases between. The CDR3 is made up of 15 amino acids. CDR1 is SNHLY and CDR2 is FYNNEI in the germline V gene.

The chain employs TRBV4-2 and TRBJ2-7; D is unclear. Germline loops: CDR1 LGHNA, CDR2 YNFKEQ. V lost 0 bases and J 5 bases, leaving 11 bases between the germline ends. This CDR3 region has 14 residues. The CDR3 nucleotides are TGTGCCAGCAGCCAAGATCTTCCGACTGACGAGCAGTACTTC. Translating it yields CASSQDLPTDEQYF.

CDR3 in DNA: TGCGCCAGCAGCCTCGGGACAGACTACTACGAGCAGTACTTC. Translating gives CASSLGTDYYEQYF. The chain combines TRBV5-1 with TRBJ2-7; the match to TRBD1 covers 7 bases. Germline-derived CDR1 and CDR2 are SGHRS and YFSETQ. V was clipped by 4 bases and J by 3 bases; unmatched bases: 7. The CDR3 consists of 14 residues.

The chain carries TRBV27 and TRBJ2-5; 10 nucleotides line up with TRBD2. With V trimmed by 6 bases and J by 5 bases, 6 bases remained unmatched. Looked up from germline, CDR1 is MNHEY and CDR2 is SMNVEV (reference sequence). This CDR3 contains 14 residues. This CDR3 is CASSPSGSRETQYF. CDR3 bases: TGTGCCAGCAGCCCTAGCGGGAGCAGGGAGACCCAGTACTTC.

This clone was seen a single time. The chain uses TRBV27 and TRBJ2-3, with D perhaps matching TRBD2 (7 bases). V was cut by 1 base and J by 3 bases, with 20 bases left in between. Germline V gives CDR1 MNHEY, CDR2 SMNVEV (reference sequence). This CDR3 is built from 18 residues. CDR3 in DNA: TGTGCCAGCAGTTTATACGGGGGTGGGGGGGGCGAGACAGATACGCAGTATTTT. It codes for CASSLYGGGGGETDTQYF.

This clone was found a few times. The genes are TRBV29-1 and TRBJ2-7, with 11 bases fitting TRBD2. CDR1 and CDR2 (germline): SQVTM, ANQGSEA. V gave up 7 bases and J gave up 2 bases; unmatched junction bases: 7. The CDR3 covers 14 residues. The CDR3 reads CSGILAGGTYEQYF. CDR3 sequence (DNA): TGCAGCGGGATCCTAGCGGGGGGCACCTACGAGCAGTACTTC.

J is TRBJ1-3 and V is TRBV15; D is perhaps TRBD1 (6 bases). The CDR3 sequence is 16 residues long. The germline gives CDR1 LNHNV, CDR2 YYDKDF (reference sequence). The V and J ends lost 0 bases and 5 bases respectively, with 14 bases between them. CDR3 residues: CATSRDQFQGRNTIYF. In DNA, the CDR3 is TGTGCCACCAGCAGAGATCAATTCCAGGGGAGAAACACCATATATTTT.

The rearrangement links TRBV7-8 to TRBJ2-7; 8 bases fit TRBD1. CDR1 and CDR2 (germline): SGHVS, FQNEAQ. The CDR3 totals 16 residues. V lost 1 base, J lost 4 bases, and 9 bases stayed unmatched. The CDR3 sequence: CASSLGSRTGFYEQYF. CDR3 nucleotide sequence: TGTGCCAGCAGCTTAGGGAGTCGGACAGGGTTTTACGAGCAGTACTTC.

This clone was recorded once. The CDR3 here is CASSLARPGSGTDTQYF. The CDR3 bases are TGTGCCAGCAGCTTAGCGAGGCCGGGATCGGGCACAGATACGCAGTATTTT. The chain combines TRBV7-6 with TRBJ2-3; weak D call: TRBD2 (5 bases). Germline CDR1 SGHVS, CDR2 FNYEAQ. There are 17 residues in the CDR3. V was cut by 0 bases and J by 1 base, with 14 bases left in between.

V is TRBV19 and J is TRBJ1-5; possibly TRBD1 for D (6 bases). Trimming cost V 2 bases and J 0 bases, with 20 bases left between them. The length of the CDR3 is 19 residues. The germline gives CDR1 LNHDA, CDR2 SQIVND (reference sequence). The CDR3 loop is CASSIMPWTEENSNQPQHF. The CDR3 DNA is TGTGCCAGTAGTATAATGCCCTGGACAGAGGAGAATAGCAATCAGCCCCAGCATTTT. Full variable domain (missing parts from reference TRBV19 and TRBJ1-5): DGGITQSPKYLFRKEGQNVTLSCEQNLNHDAMYWYRQDPGQGLRLIYYSQIVNDFQKGDIAEGYSVSREKKESFPLTVTSAQKNPTAFYLCASSIMPWTEENSNQPQHFGDGTRLSIL.

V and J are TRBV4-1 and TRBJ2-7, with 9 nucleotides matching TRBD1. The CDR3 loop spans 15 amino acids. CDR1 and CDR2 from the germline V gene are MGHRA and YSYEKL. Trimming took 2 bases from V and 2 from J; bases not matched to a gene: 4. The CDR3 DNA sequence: TGCGCCAGCAGCCAATCCGGGACAGGGACCTACGAGCAGTACTTC. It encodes CASSQSGTGTYEQYF.

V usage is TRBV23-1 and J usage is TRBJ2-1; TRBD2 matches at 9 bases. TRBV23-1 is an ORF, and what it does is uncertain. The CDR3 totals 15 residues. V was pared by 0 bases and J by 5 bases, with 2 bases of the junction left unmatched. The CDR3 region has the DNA TGCGCCAGCAGTCAATCGGCGGGAGGGGACAATGAGCAGTTCTTC. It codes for CASSQSAGGDNEQFF.

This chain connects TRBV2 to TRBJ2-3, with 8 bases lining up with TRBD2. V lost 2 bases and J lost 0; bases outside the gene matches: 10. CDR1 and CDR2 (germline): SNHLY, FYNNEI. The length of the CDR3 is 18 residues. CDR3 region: CASSEWGMGGGSTDTQYF. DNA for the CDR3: TGTGCCAGCAGTGAATGGGGGATGGGCGGGGGGAGCACAGATACGCAGTATTTT.

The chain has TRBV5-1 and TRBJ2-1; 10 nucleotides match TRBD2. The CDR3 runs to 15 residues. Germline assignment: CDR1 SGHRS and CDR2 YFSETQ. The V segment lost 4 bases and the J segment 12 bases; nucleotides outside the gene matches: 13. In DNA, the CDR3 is TGCGCCAGCAGCCTAGCGGGAGAACTACCTACGGGGCAGTTCTTC. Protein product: CASSLAGELPTGQFF.

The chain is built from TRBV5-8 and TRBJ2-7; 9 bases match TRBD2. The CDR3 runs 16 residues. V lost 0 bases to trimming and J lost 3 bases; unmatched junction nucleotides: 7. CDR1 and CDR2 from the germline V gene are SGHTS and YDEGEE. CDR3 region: CASSLGGASGVYEQYF. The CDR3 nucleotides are TGTGCCAGCAGCTTGGGTGGGGCTAGCGGGGTCTACGAGCAGTACTTC. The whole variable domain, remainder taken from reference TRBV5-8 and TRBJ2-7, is EAGVTQSPTHLIKTRGQQATLRCSPISGHTSVYWYQQALGLGLQFLLWYDEGEERNRGNFPPRFSGRQFPNYSSELNVNALELEDSALYLCASSLGGASGVYEQYFGPGTRLTVT.

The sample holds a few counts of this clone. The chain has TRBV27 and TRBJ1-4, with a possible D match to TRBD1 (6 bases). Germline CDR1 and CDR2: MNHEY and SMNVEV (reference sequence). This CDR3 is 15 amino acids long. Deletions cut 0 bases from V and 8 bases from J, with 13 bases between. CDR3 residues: CASSLSRRGGEKLFF. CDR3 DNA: TGTGCCAGCAGTTTATCAAGGAGGGGGGGCGAAAAACTGTTTTTT.

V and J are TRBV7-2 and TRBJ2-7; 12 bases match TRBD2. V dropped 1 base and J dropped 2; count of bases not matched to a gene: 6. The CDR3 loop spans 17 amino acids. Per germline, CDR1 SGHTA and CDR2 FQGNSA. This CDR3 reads CASSLGPGLAGPYEQYF. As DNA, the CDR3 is TGTGCCAGCAGCTTAGGCCCAGGACTAGCGGGGCCCTACGAGCAGTACTTC.

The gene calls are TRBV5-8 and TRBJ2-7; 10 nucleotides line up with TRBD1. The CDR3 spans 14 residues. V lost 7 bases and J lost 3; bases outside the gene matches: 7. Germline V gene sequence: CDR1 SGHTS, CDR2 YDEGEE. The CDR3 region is CASFRTGGDYEQYF. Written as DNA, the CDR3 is TGTGCCAGCTTTCGGACAGGGGGGGACTACGAGCAGTACTTC.

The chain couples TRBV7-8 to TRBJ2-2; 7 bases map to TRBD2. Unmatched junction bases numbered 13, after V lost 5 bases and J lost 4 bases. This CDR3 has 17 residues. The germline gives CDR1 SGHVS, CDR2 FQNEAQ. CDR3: CASSVDRGRASTGELFF. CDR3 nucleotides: TGTGCCAGCAGCGTGGATAGAGGGAGGGCCAGCACCGGGGAGCTGTTTTTT. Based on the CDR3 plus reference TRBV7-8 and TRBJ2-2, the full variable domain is GAGVSQSPRYKVAKRGQDVALRCDPISGHVSLFWYQQALGQGPEFLTYFQNEAQLDKSGLPSDRFFAERPEGSVSTLKIQRTQQEDSAVYLCASSVDRGRASTGELFFGEGSRLTVL.

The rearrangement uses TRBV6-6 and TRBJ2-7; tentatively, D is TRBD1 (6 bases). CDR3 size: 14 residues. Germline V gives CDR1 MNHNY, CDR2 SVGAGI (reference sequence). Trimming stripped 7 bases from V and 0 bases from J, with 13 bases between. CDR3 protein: CASMTDSSSYEQYF. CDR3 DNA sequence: TGTGCCAGCATGACGGACAGCAGCTCCTACGAGCAGTACTTC.

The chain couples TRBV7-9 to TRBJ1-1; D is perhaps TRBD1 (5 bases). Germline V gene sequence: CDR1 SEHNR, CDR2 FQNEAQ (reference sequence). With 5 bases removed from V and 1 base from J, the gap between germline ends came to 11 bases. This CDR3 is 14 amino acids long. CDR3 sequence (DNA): TGTGCCAGCAGCCGTGGGAGGGGGAACACTGAAGCTTTCTTT. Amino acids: CASSRGRGNTEAFF.

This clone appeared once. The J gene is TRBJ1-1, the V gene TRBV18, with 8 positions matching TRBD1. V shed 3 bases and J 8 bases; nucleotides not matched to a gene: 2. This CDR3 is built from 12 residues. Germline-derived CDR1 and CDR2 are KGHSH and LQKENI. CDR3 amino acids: CASSPRTGEAFF. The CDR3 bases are TGTGCCAGCTCACCCCGGACAGGGGAAGCTTTCTTT.

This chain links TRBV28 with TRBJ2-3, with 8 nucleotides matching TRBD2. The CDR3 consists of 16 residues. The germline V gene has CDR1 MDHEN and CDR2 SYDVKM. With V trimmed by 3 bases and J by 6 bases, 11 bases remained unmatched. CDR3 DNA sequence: TGTGCCAGCAGTTTCACTAGCGGCCCCGGTCCTGATACGCAGTATTTT. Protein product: CASSFTSGPGPDTQYF.

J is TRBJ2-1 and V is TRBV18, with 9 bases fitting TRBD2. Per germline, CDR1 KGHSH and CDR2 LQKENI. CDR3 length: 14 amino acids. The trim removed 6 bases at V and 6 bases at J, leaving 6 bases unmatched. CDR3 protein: CASSSGLAGNEQFF. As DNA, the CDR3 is TGTGCCAGCTCCTCGGGACTAGCAGGCAATGAGCAGTTCTTC.

This chain's CDR3 is CASSWAGDHEQYF. CDR3 DNA: TGTGCCAGCAGCTGGGCAGGGGACCACGAGCAGTACTTC. The chain employs TRBV7-9 and TRBJ2-7, with a tentative D call TRBD1 (6 bases). The CDR3 is 13 residues long. Per germline, CDR1 SEHNR and CDR2 FQNEAQ (reference sequence). Trimming removed 4 bases at V and 5 bases at J, with 12 bases between.

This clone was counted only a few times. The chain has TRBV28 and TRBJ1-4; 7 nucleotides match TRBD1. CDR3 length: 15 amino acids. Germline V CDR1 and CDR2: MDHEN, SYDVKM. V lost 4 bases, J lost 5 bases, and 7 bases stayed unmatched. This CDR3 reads CASSSGTAPNEKLFF. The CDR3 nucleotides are TGTGCCAGCAGTTCCGGGACAGCCCCAAATGAAAAACTGTTTTTT.